This T cell receptor (beta chain) is from a study of neurological immune-mediated disorders. There are many counts of this clonotype. Each CDR3 protein is one row after TCRdb ran MiXCR on the 5' RACE reads. Of roughly 60,000 distinct CDR3 sequences in the sample, 10% to 12% were seen once. Trimming shortened V by 0 bases and J by 0 bases, and 7 bases separated the two germline ends. The V gene's germline CDR1 is SGHRS and CDR2 YFSETQ. The CDR3 is 16 amino acids. This TCR was sampled from a man in his 60s in good health. The chain carries TRBV5-1 and TRBJ2-6; no clear D. Source material: PBMCs. The CDR3 DNA is TGCGCCAGCAGCTTGGCCGCGCGCTCTGGGGCCAACGTCCTGACTTTC. Translation gives CASSLAARSGANVLTF.